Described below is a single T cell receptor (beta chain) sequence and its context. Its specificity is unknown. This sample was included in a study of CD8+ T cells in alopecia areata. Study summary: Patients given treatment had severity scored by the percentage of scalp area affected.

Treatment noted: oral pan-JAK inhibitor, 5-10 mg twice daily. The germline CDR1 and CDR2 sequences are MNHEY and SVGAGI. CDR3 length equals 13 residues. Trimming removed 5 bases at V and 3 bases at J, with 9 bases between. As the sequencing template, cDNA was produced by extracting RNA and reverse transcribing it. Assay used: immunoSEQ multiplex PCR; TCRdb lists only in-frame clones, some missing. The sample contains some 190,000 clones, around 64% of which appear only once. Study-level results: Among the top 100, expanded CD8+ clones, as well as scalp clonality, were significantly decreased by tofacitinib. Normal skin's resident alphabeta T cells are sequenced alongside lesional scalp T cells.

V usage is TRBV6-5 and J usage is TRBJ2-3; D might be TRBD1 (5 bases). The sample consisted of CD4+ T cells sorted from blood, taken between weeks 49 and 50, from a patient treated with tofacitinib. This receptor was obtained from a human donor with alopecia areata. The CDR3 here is CASSNRQTDTQYF. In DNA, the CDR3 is TGTGCCAGCAGTAACCGACAGACAGATACGCAGTATTTT.